The T cell receptor beta chain described here comes from a study of neoadjuvant nivolumab and ipilimumab in lung cancer. Method: immunoSEQ multiplex PCR; TCRdb's copy keeps in-frame clones and lacks some. The sample has about 20,000 clones; 76% are singletons. This clone was detected only once. The CDR3 covers 16 residues. Per germline, CDR1 SEHNR and CDR2 FQNEAQ (reference sequence). V shed 4 bases and J 8 bases; nucleotides not matched to a gene: 13. The specimen was tumor tissue, collected after neoadjuvant nivolumab, alone or with ipilimumab, at or shortly before surgery. The chain couples TRBV7-9 to TRBJ2-1; TRBD2 matches 8 bases. This clonotype originated in an adult with non-small cell lung cancer. The CDR3 sequence is CASSSQREGHRDEQFF. CDR3 bases: TGTGCCAGCAGCTCGCAACGGGAGGGCCATAGGGATGAGCAGTTCTTC.